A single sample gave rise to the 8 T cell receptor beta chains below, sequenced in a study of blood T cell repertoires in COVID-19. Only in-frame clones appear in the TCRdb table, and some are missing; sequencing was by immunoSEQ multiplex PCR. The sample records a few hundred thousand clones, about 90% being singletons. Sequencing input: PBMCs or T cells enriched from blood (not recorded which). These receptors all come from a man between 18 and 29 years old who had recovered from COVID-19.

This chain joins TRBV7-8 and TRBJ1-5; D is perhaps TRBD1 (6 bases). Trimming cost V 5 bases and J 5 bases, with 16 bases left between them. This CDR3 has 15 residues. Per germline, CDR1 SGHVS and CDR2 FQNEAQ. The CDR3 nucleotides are TGTGCCAGCAGCGCGGTAGGACAGCGATATCAGCCCCAGCATTTT. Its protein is CASSAVGQRYQPQHF.

DNA for the CDR3: TGTGCCAGCTCGCTCAGCGGGCTGGGGGAGCTGTTTTTT. It encodes CASSLSGLGELFF. The chain joins TRBV18 to TRBJ2-2, with D possibly matching TRBD2 (6 bases). Germline assignment: CDR1 KGHSH and CDR2 LQKENI. There are 13 residues in the CDR3. The germline V and J ends were trimmed by 6 bases and 8 bases, with 13 bases remaining between them.

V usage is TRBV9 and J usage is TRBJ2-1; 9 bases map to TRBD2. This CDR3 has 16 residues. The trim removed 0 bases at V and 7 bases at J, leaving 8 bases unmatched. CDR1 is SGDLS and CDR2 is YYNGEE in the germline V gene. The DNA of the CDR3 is TGTGCCAGCAGCGTAGAGGGCGGGAGGGCCGGTAATGAGCAGTTCTTC. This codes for CASSVEGGRAGNEQFF.

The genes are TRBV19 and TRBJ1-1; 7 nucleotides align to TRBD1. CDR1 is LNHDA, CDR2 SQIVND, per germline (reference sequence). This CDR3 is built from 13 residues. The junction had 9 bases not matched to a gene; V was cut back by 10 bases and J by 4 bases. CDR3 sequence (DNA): TGTGCCACTCACAGGGGCAGGAGCACTGAAGCTTTCTTT. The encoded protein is CATHRGRSTEAFF.

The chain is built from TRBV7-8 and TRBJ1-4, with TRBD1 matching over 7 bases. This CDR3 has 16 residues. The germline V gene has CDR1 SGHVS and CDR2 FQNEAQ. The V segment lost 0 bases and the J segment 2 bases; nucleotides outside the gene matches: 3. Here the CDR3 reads CASSLAGGQTNEKLFF. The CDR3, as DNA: TGTGCCAGCAGCTTAGCGGGGGGACAGACTAATGAAAAACTGTTTTTT.

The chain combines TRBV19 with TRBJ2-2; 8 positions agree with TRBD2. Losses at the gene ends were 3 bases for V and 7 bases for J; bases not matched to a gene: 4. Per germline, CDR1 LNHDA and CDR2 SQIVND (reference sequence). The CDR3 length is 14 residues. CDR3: CASSIGGAGGELFF. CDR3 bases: TGTGCCAGTAGTATCGGGGGGGCTGGCGGGGAGCTGTTTTTT.

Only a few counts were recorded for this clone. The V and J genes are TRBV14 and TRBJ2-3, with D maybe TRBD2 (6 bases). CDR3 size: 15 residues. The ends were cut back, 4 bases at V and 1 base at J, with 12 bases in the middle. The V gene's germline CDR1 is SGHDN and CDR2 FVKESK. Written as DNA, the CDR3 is TGTGCCAGCAGCCGCGATGGCGGGGGCACAGATACGCAGTATTTT. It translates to CASSRDGGGTDTQYF.

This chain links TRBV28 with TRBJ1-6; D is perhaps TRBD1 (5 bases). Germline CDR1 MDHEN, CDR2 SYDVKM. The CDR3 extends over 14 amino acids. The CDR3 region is CTSNRMGGNSPLHF. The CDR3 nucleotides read TGTACGTCAAATAGAATGGGGGGGAATTCACCCCTCCACTTT.